This TCR beta chain was captured in a study of shared clonotypes between healthy human individuals. V lost 6 bases, J lost 9 bases, and 16 bases stayed unmatched. The CDR3 spans 15 residues. Per germline, CDR1 MDHEN and CDR2 SYDVKM. Data came from immunoSEQ multiplex PCR; TCRdb stores just in-frame clones and leaves some out. Among about 1 million clones listed, about 77% were seen once. The receptor's source is a young man in good health. The chain carries TRBV28 and TRBJ2-7, with 8 bases that match TRBD1. Sequencing was performed on memory CD4+ T cells sorted from blood. Subset denoted: CD45RA-negative fraction. CDR3 nucleotide sequence: TGTGCCAGCAGCCCCTATCGGACAGGGTTGCCAGGGCAGTACTTC. This translates into CASSPYRTGLPGQYF.